This T cell receptor (beta chain) stems from a study of T cells in localized non-small cell lung cancer (dated by TCRdb to 2018 to 2021). About the study as a whole: T cell repertoires of a few hundred early-stage NSCLC patients were analyzed, with tumors being compared against uninvolved tumor-adjacent lungs. A mean age of approximately 70 years was recorded for the NSCLC patients, of whom some 130 were male and more than 85 were female. All 250 or so NSCLC patients in the cohort were treatment-naive and had localized lung tumors that were resected. General findings and caveats noted by the study authors: Because multi-region tumor sequencing was not performed, intratumor heterogeneity could not be ruled out. A median of 57 of the top 100 tumor clones turned up in the paired uninvolved adjacent lung, and 25 to 35 of those clones also ranked among the top 100 of that same adjacent lung. Since the design was exploratory, TCR variables were selected using unadjusted p-values with no false-discovery rate correction. Longer overall survival was associated with higher T cell density in blood, whereas shorter survival was associated with higher clonality in adjacent lung. Uninvolved tumor-adjacent lung showed the highest T cell clonality, higher than tumor, which suggests more focused antigenic responses in the uninvolved tumor-adjacent lung.

At diagnosis, peripheral blood, uninvolved tumor-adjacent lung and tumor were collected and were preserved as a mix of fresh-frozen and FFPE material. Blood samples were analyzed as peripheral blood mononuclear cells for TCR repertoire profiling. The immunoSEQ Assay was used to sequence TCR beta CDR3 regions from DNA. In the authors' own workflow: To compute T cell density, TCR beta template counts were normalized to usable DNA, which was estimated by amplifying housekeeping genes. The preseqR package was used to estimate richness by extrapolating to 400,000 templates for PBMC samples and to 120,000 templates for tissue samples. Clonality was calculated as one minus Pielou's evenness. Tissue-enriched TCRs were identified by differential abundance testing using productive amino-acid clonotypes, minimum total count 5 and alpha 0.1. Repertoire overlap between compartments was quantified with the Jaccard Index and Morisita Overlap Index. GLIPH clustered TCR beta CDR3s with public tetramer-defined viral CDR3s; viral motifs required at least three viral sequences plus V-gene enrichment. TCRdb carries this immuneACCESS record with in-frame sequences only. Its versions omit some clonotypes, under half of them owing to an unresolved V gene in the studies checked, with the rest unexplained. V, J and clone size were drawn from that table, and D and trimming were deduced from the DNA. Within this sample are 130,000 or so clones, with roughly nine tenths of them counted one time only. The top ten constitute around 1.5% of the sample.

As to this clone: What antigen it recognizes has not been identified. The input lacks base qualities; no much larger clone sits a single base away.

The sequence was obtained from an older female donor with stage I lung adenocarcinoma. The sequencing here drew on peripheral blood, taken before any cancer treatment.

CDR3 region: CASSLGTSGRSDNEQFF. The DNA reads TGCGCCAGCAGCTTGGGGACTAGCGGGAGAAGTGATAATGAGCAGTTCTTC. The chain uses TRBV5-1 and TRBJ2-1; the junction holds 13 bases that match TRBD2. The CDR3 holds 17 amino acids from the cysteine to the phenylalanine. Only the CDR3 DNA is retained, 51 bases long and in frame from the first base. V loses 0 bases at its end and J loses 7 bases; junction bases beyond the gene matches: 7. Looking up the germline V gene yields CDR1 SGHRS and CDR2 YFSETQ.